This T cell receptor beta chain was identified during a study of T cells in Graves' hyperthyroidism and ophthalmopathy. The CDR3 consists of 16 residues. With V trimmed by 2 bases and J by 8 bases, 8 bases remained unmatched. The germline CDR1 and CDR2 sequences are LGHNT and FRNRAP. The study, taken as a whole, reports: Most clonotypes expanded in thyroid above 0.001 were likewise present in blood.

Notes on this clonotype: What it binds is unknown.

Amplified TCR beta CDR3 regions derived from RNA transcripts. The HTBI set primed first-round TCR CDR3 RT-PCR. MiXCR was run by TCRdb on the multiplex PCR reads, yielding one entry per CDR3 protein. The data show around 340,000 distinct CDR3 sequences, 18% seen once. Each diagnosis was grounded in clinical symptoms, serum thyroxine and TRAb, thyroid ultrasound, and orbital computed tomography. Sequencing was performed on blood. The TCR was taken from a woman aged 45 to 65 with Graves' hyperthyroidism. This chain joins TRBV12-5 and TRBJ1-6, with 8 positions matching TRBD1. This CDR3 reads CASGLWQGAGDSPLHF. The DNA of the CDR3 is TGTGCTAGTGGTTTGTGGCAGGGGGCCGGGGATTCACCCCTCCACTTT.